Listed here are 31 T cell receptor beta chains from one sample, sequenced in a study of metastatic and nonmetastatic thyroid tumors. Through MiXCR, TCRdb re-clonotyped the PCR reads. The sample carries some 37,000 clones, about half recorded once. Nobody among the patients had been given any treatment before thyroid surgery. The sequencing sample was made of tumor tissue. The receptors shown here come from a male donor with papillary thyroid cancer or a benign thyroid nodule (not recorded which). Some clones in this sample may be carry-over from other donors' samples.

There are a few counts of this clone. The chain recombines TRBV25-1 with TRBJ2-2; TRBD2 matches 9 bases. The CDR3 has 15 residues. The V gene's germline CDR1 is MGHDK and CDR2 SYGVNS. J lost 2 bases, V lost 6 bases, and 4 bases had no gene match. The CDR3 bases are TGTGCCAGCAGGGAAGCGGGAGGCAACACCGGGGAGCTGTTTTTT. Protein sequence: CASREAGGNTGELFF.

V usage is TRBV3-1 and J usage is TRBJ2-5, with 9 bases that match TRBD2. V was pared by 4 bases and J by 3 bases, with 15 bases of the junction left unmatched. This CDR3 is 18 amino acids long. Germline V CDR1 and CDR2: LGHDT, YNNKEL (reference sequence). CDR3 coding DNA: TGTGCCAGCAGCCCCCTGACTAGCGGAGAGGGGGTGAAAGAGACCCAGTACTTC. This gives the protein CASSPLTSGEGVKETQYF.

This sequence joins TRBV7-9 and TRBJ1-2; D uncertain. There are 13 residues in the CDR3. In germline, CDR1 is SEHNR, CDR2 FQNEAQ (reference sequence). Trimming took off 3 bases at V and 4 bases at J, with 9 bases between the two ends. This CDR3 is CASSFGNRYGYTF. The CDR3 DNA follows: TGTGCCAGCAGCTTTGGTAACCGCTATGGCTACACCTTC. Combining the CDR3 with reference TRBV7-9 and TRBJ1-2 gives the whole variable domain DTGVSQNPRHKITKRGQNVTFRCDPISEHNRLYWYRQTLGQGPEFLTYFQNEAQLEKSRLLSDRFSAERPKGSFSTLEIQRTEQGDSAMYLCASSFGNRYGYTFGSGTRLTVV.

This clone has more than one count but fewer than ten. The V call is TRBV7-9, the J call TRBJ2-7; no firm D call. Germline assignment: CDR1 SEHNR and CDR2 FQNEAQ (reference sequence). The ends were cut back, 2 bases at V and 7 bases at J, with 6 bases in the middle. CDR3 length: 11 amino acids. The CDR3 region is CASSLLREQYF. The CDR3 DNA follows: TGTGCCAGCAGCTTATTAAGGGAGCAGTACTTC.

This chain uses TRBV20-1 with TRBJ1-5; D perhaps matches TRBD1 (6 bases). In germline, CDR1 is DFQATT, CDR2 SNEGSKA (reference sequence). The length of the CDR3 is 16 residues. Trimming left V 0 bases short and J 5 bases short, with 17 bases between. The CDR3 region is CSARDGQIFHDQPQHF. The DNA for the CDR3 is TGCAGTGCTAGAGATGGACAGATTTTTCATGATCAGCCCCAGCATTTT.

This rearrangement joins TRBV5-1 to TRBJ2-6; 12 bases fit TRBD1. The length of the CDR3 is 17 residues. CDR1 is SGHRS, CDR2 YFSETQ, per germline. J was trimmed by 2 bases and V by 2 bases; bases with no gene match: 2. This chain's CDR3 is CASSLGTGGAGANVLTF. The CDR3 coding sequence is TGCGCCAGCAGCTTAGGGACAGGGGGCGCTGGGGCCAACGTCCTGACTTTC.

The genes are TRBV30 and TRBJ2-2; D uncertain. The V end was cut by 1 base, the J end by 4 bases, with 13 bases between. Germline V gene data show CDR1 as GTSNPN and CDR2 as SVGIG (reference sequence). The CDR3 has 15 amino acids. The CDR3 DNA reads as TGTGCCTGGAGTGGAGTCTCTCGGATCACCGGGGAGCTGTTTTTT. It is translated as CAWSGVSRITGELFF.

This clone appeared a few times. The chain recombines TRBV28 with TRBJ2-7; TRBD2 agrees at 10 bases. The CDR3 is 15 amino acids. Germline lookup yields CDR1 MDHEN and CDR2 SYDVKM. V shed 5 bases, J shed 4 bases, and the junction held 8 bases outside the gene matches. The DNA for the CDR3 is TGTGCCAGCAGTACCAGTGGTAGCGGGAGGTACGAGCAGTACTTC. This translates into CASSTSGSGRYEQYF.

The chain couples TRBV20-1 to TRBJ2-7; TRBD1 might be the D (7 bases). Germline V CDR1 and CDR2: DFQATT, SNEGSKA (reference sequence). The V gene lost 5 bases and the J gene lost 7 bases, with 21 bases spanning the gap. CDR3 length equals 14 residues. The CDR3 region has the DNA TGCAGTGCTCAAGGAGTAGGGGGCGCGGGGGAGCAGTACTTC. This sequence encodes CSAQGVGGAGEQYF.

The V gene is TRBV7-9, the J gene TRBJ2-3; the D is unclear. CDR3 length equals 12 residues. In germline, CDR1 is SEHNR, CDR2 FQNEAQ (reference sequence). V lost 4 bases and J 5 bases, leaving 7 bases between the germline ends. The DNA for the CDR3 is TGTGCCAGCAGCTCTTCATTAGATACGCAGTATTTT. Protein sequence: CASSSSLDTQYF.

This clone was recorded at least ten times. This could be a read error, since a much larger clone is one nucleotide away. This chain joins TRBV7-8 and TRBJ2-5; 13 nucleotides agree with TRBD2. The CDR3 runs to 18 residues. The germline CDR1 and CDR2 sequences are SGHVS and FQNEAQ. The CDR3 loop is CARSLGTSGRARGETQYF. The CDR3 nucleotides are TGTGCCCGCAGCTTAGGAACTAGCGGGAGGGCTCGGGGAGAGACCCAGTACTTC. The variable domain in full, completed from reference TRBV7-8 and TRBJ2-5, reads GAGVSQSPRYKVAKRGQDVALRCDPISGHVSLFWYQQALGQGPEFLTYFQNEAQLDKSGLPSDRFFAERPEGSVSTLKIQRTQQEDSAVYLCARSLGTSGRARGETQYFGPGTRLLVL.

On this clone itself: This may come from a read error, since a much larger clone is one base off. This CDR3 is also generated by other DNA sequences in the sample. The CDR3 loop reads CASSLGGGLFYEQYF. As DNA, the CDR3 is TGTGCCAGCAGCTTAGGAGGGGGTCTATTCTACGAGCAGTACTTC. This rearrangement joins TRBV7-2 to TRBJ2-7, with TRBD1 as a possible D gene (6 bases). Germline CDR1 and CDR2: SGHTA and FQGNSA. CDR3 length equals 15 residues. V shed 1 base and J shed 3 bases, with 13 bases lying between them.

The rearrangement uses TRBV6-1 and TRBJ1-1; D is unclear. V dropped 3 bases and J dropped 10 bases, with 21 bases sitting between them. The CDR3 loop spans 15 amino acids. Germline CDR1 and CDR2: MNHNS and SASEGT. CDR3 DNA: TGTGCCAGCAGTGACGCCGGCCGCTTCCCTATTGGAGCTTTCTTT. As protein: CASSDAGRFPIGAFF.

The chain carries TRBV7-3 and TRBJ2-2; D perhaps matches TRBD1 (5 bases). Per the germline V gene, CDR1 is SGHTA and CDR2 is FQGTGA. This CDR3 is 13 amino acids long. Trimming left V 5 bases short and J 4 bases short, with 8 bases between. The CDR3 is CASSGAFTGELFF. The CDR3 nucleotides are TGTGCCAGCAGCGGGGCATTCACCGGGGAGCTGTTTTTT.

The chain couples TRBV5-1 to TRBJ2-7; D might be TRBD1 (6 bases). The CDR3 runs 13 residues. V was cut by 3 bases and J by 3 bases, with 10 bases left in between. Germline V gene sequence: CDR1 SGHRS, CDR2 YFSETQ. The CDR3 loop reads CASSSQQGYEQYF. The DNA of the CDR3 is TGCGCCAGCAGCTCCCAACAGGGCTACGAGCAGTACTTC.

The chain links TRBV7-2 to TRBJ2-7, with D hard to call. Trimming left V 3 bases short and J 2 bases short, with 8 bases between. Germline CDR1 is SGHTA and CDR2 is FQGNSA. The CDR3 contains 13 residues. The CDR3 DNA follows: TGTGCCAGCAGCTTGTGGCTAGCCTACGAGCAGTACTTC. It encodes CASSLWLAYEQYF.

On this clone itself: The sample has other DNA sequences that encode this CDR3 too. The chain recombines TRBV12-3 or TRBV12-4 with TRBJ1-3; D not certain. Trimming took off 2 bases at V and 0 bases at J, with 2 bases between the two ends. The CDR3 runs to 13 residues. This CDR3 is CASSLSSGNTIYF. The CDR3 nucleotides read TGTGCCAGCAGTTTAAGCTCTGGAAACACCATATATTTT.

This clone is a singleton in its sample. This CDR3 is CASSLPSFRAADTQYF. In DNA form, the CDR3 reads TGTGCCAGCAGCTTACCCTCCTTCCGCGCCGCAGATACGCAGTATTTT. V is TRBV7-3 and J is TRBJ2-3, with D hard to call. CDR1 and CDR2 (germline): SGHTA, FQGTGA. Trimming shortened V by 2 bases and J by 4 bases, and 16 bases separated the two germline ends. This CDR3 comprises 16 residues.

The genes are TRBV20-1 and TRBJ2-1; the D gene could be TRBD1 or TRBD2 (6 bases each). V was shortened by 5 bases and J by 5 bases, with 19 bases between the two germline ends. CDR1 is DFQATT, CDR2 SNEGSKA, per germline (reference sequence). The CDR3 is 15 amino acids. The CDR3 reads CSAPKGGASDNEQFF. The DNA of the CDR3 is TGCAGTGCTCCGAAGGGGGGAGCGTCCGACAATGAGCAGTTCTTC.

The chain couples TRBV5-1 to TRBJ1-1; D is perhaps TRBD1 (6 bases). Trimming left V 0 bases short and J 4 bases short, with 10 bases between. CDR3 length: 14 residues. The V gene's germline CDR1 is SGHRS and CDR2 YFSETQ. As DNA, the CDR3 is TGCGCCAGCAGCTTGGACAGGGCTAGCACTGAAGCTTTCTTT. Amino acid sequence: CASSLDRASTEAFF.

The V and J genes are TRBV20-1 and TRBJ2-7; D is possibly TRBD2 (6 bases). The CDR3 sequence is 14 residues long. The germline V gene has CDR1 DFQATT and CDR2 SNEGSKA (reference sequence). The V end was cut by 5 bases, the J end by 3 bases, with 17 bases between. The CDR3 DNA sequence: TGCAGTGCTCGGACGGGACTGGGGGACTACGAGCAGTACTTC. Protein product: CSARTGLGDYEQYF.

The chain carries TRBV5-1 and TRBJ2-5, with D perhaps TRBD2 (6 bases). The CDR3 sequence is 17 residues long. Germline V lookup: CDR1 SGHRS, CDR2 YFSETQ. V lost 2 bases, J lost 5 bases, and 22 bases lay in between. The CDR3 nucleotides read TGCGCCAGCAGCTTTGGCGCCGGGGAGGCCATTATGGAGACCCAGTACTTC. This gives the protein CASSFGAGEAIMETQYF.

This clone turned up a few times. V gene TRBV20-1 combines with J gene TRBJ2-6, with TRBD1 as a possible D gene (6 bases). Germline loops: CDR1 DFQATT, CDR2 SNEGSKA (reference sequence). This CDR3 spans 17 amino acids. Trimming stripped 5 bases from V and 0 bases from J, with 17 bases between. The CDR3 bases are TGCAGTGCTCCCTCCGGGACACAAGGCTCTGGGGCCAACGTCCTGACTTTC. Its translation: CSAPSGTQGSGANVLTF.

The chain combines TRBV4-1 with TRBJ2-7; 7 bases match TRBD2. This CDR3 comprises 18 residues. From germline, CDR1 is MGHRA and CDR2 YSYEKL. Trimming took 0 bases from V and 4 from J; bases not matched to a gene: 15. The CDR3 reads CASSQDPQGQAGRYEQYF. The CDR3 region has the DNA TGCGCCAGCAGCCAAGACCCCCAGGGTCAAGCGGGAAGGTACGAGCAGTACTTC.

The chain links TRBV7-8 to TRBJ1-2; D is undetermined. The CDR3 is 12 amino acids. The V gene's germline CDR1 is SGHVS and CDR2 FQNEAQ. V was trimmed by 5 bases and J by 6 bases, leaving 10 bases between them. The CDR3 DNA follows: TGTGCCAGCAGCATGCTGGGCCATGGCTACACCTTC. It translates to CASSMLGHGYTF.

The sample holds a few counts of this clone. The DNA for the CDR3 is TGTGCCAGCAGCCAAGAGGTGGGAGCTCAGGAGCAGTACGTC. Its protein product is CASSQEVGAQEQYV. The chain recombines TRBV3-1 with TRBJ2-7; TRBD2 is a possible D gene (5 bases). The length of the CDR3 is 14 residues. Germline V gene data show CDR1 as LGHDT and CDR2 as YNNKEL (reference sequence). V gave up 0 bases and J gave up 7 bases, with 13 bases separating them.

In its sample, this clone was seen a few times. V usage is TRBV6-1 and J usage is TRBJ2-3; no reliable D call. The CDR3 has 14 residues. Trimming pared 5 bases from V and 1 base from J, leaving 10 bases between. From germline, CDR1 is MNHNS and CDR2 SASEGT. CDR3 in DNA: TGTGCCAGCAGTAGGACCCTCGGCACAGATACGCAGTATTTT. This sequence encodes CASSRTLGTDTQYF.

The V gene is TRBV7-6, the J gene TRBJ1-1; D uncertain. Germline loops: CDR1 SGHVS, CDR2 FNYEAQ. This CDR3 contains 13 residues. Trimming took off 5 bases at V and 0 bases at J, with 7 bases between the two ends. CDR3 DNA: TGTGCCAGCAGCGTTACAGTGAACACTGAAGCTTTCTTT. Translated, it gives CASSVTVNTEAFF.

V gene TRBV12-3 or TRBV12-4 combines with J gene TRBJ2-2; the match to TRBD2 covers 7 bases. This CDR3 is 15 amino acids long. The ends lost 6 bases at V and 7 bases at J; junction bases unmatched: 11. CDR3 DNA: TGTGCCAGCAGCGACGGGACTATCGCAATCGGGGAGCTGTTTTTT. Its protein is CASSDGTIAIGELFF.

This clone was counted a few times. This rearrangement joins TRBV6-1 to TRBJ2-2; 9 bases line up with TRBD1. Trimming took 6 bases from V and 3 from J; bases not matched to a gene: 8. The CDR3 is 16 amino acids. Germline CDR1 and CDR2: MNHNS and SASEGT. In DNA form, the CDR3 reads TGTGCCAGCAGAAAACAGGGGGCGGTGGACACCGGGGAGCTGTTTTTT. Its translation is CASRKQGAVDTGELFF.

The chain employs TRBV13 and TRBJ2-1; TRBD2 matches at 9 bases. The CDR3 length is 17 residues. From germline, CDR1 is PRHDT and CDR2 FYEKMQ (reference sequence). V shed 5 bases, J shed 9 bases, and the junction held 17 bases outside the gene matches. This chain's CDR3 is CASSELANSGSLSEQFF. The CDR3 DNA reads as TGTGCCAGCAGCGAATTGGCAAATAGCGGGAGTTTGAGTGAGCAGTTCTTC.